Listed below are T cell receptor beta chains from one sample, sequenced in a study of cytomegalovirus exposure and HLA in healthy donors. TCRdb keeps only in-frame clones here, not all; method: immunoSEQ multiplex PCR. The top ten clones hold 1% of a sample with 150,000 to 200,000 clones, around 85% of them seen once. Sequencing was done on a sample of PBMCs. These receptors were collected from a boy aged 2 to 10 in good health and CMV-seronegative. CDR3s leave out the opening cysteine and the closing phenylalanine or tryptophan. D genes are given only for firm matches. The size entry is marked missing in some rows and otherwise reads once, few, many or a size class.

length: 13; J: TRBJ2-1; D: .; size: .; V: TRBV9; CDR3: ASSVGVGSYNEQF
length: 10; J: TRBJ2-5; D: .; size: .; V: TRBV11-3; CDR3: ASSLGAQTQY
length: 12; J: TRBJ1-2; D: .; size: .; V: TRBV28; CDR3: ASSPPSDNYGYT
length: 13; J: TRBJ2-7; D: TRBD2; size: few; V: TRBV11-3; CDR3: ASSQGLAAAYEQY
length: 12; J: TRBJ1-4; D: .; size: .; V: TRBV28; CDR3: ASSFLSPNEKLF
length: 14; J: TRBJ2-1; D: TRBD2; size: .; V: TRBV4-1; CDR3: ASSQDGSGRAHEQF
length: 13; J: TRBJ2-3; D: TRBD2; size: .; V: TRBV13; CDR3: ASSSEREFSDTQY
length: 13; J: TRBJ2-7; D: TRBD1; size: .; V: TRBV6-5; CDR3: ASRHYRGTSYEQY
length: 13; J: TRBJ1-1; D: .; size: .; V: TRBV7-9; CDR3: SSSSGGRENTEAF
length: 20; J: TRBJ2-6; D: .; size: .; V: TRBV19; CDR3: ASSIDRLRAGGRDHWANVLT
length: 9; J: TRBJ1-1; D: .; size: .; V: TRBV28; CDR3: ASSSGSLAF
length: 14; J: TRBJ2-1; D: TRBD2; size: .; V: TRBV7-6; CDR3: ASSSGGRSSYNEQF
length: 13; J: TRBJ2-3; D: TRBD2; size: .; V: TRBV5-1; CDR3: ASSLTSGYTDTQY
length: 12; J: TRBJ2-7; D: TRBD1; size: .; V: TRBV2; CDR3: ASSGGTGGGEQY
length: 12; J: TRBJ1-1; D: .; size: .; V: TRBV2; CDR3: ASRVDRDSDEAF
length: 10; J: TRBJ2-5; D: .; size: .; V: TRBV5-1; CDR3: ASSLALETQY
length: 16; J: TRBJ2-7; D: TRBD2; size: .; V: TRBV5-4; CDR3: ASSLGTSGRAIAYEQY
length: 12; J: TRBJ2-7; D: TRBD2; size: .; V: TRBV11-2; CDR3: ASSLGLAGVEQY
length: 14; J: TRBJ1-1; D: .; size: .; V: TRBV21-1; CDR3: ASSKGGRVGYTEAF
length: 13; J: TRBJ2-1; D: TRBD2; size: .; V: TRBV12-5; CDR3: ASGPGTSGYNEQF
length: 13; J: TRBJ1-1; D: .; size: .; V: TRBV23-1; CDR3: ASSQSREMNTEAF
length: 8; J: TRBJ2-1; D: .; size: .; V: TRBV23-1; CDR3: GPLHNEQF
length: 11; J: TRBJ1-5; D: .; size: .; V: TRBV6-5; CDR3: ASTRGSNQPQH
length: 18; J: TRBJ2-1; D: TRBD2; size: .; V: TRBV4-1; CDR3: ASSQGGTSGRAESRNEQF
length: 12; J: TRBJ1-1; D: TRBD1; size: .; V: TRBV6-5; CDR3: ASQRTGEMRRAF
length: 11; J: TRBJ1-5; D: .; size: .; V: TRBV5-6; CDR3: ASSLSENQPQH
length: 13; J: TRBJ2-1; D: .; size: .; V: TRBV29-1; CDR3: SVKVLALSYNEQF
length: 15; J: TRBJ2-3; D: TRBD2; size: .; V: TRBV7-9; CDR3: ASSLGFGGLVTDTQY
length: 15; J: TRBJ1-1; D: TRBD1; size: .; V: TRBV7-8; CDR3: ASSLAGDSYMNTEAF
length: 12; J: TRBJ2-1; D: .; size: .; V: TRBV19; CDR3: ATGSGTPYNEQF
length: 18; J: TRBJ1-4; D: .; size: .; V: TRBV21-1; CDR3: ASSTNVNRVEGSTNEKLF
length: 15; J: TRBJ2-1; D: TRBD2; size: .; V: TRBV28; CDR3: ASSLSRLAGTYNEQF
length: 11; J: TRBJ1-2; D: .; size: .; V: TRBV19; CDR3: ASHPAGDYGYT
length: 14; J: TRBJ1-5; D: TRBD1; size: .; V: TRBV7-8; CDR3: ASSTSGQGEAQPQH
length: 14; J: TRBJ2-1; D: TRBD2; size: .; V: TRBV4-1; CDR3: ASSQVGLAAYNEQF